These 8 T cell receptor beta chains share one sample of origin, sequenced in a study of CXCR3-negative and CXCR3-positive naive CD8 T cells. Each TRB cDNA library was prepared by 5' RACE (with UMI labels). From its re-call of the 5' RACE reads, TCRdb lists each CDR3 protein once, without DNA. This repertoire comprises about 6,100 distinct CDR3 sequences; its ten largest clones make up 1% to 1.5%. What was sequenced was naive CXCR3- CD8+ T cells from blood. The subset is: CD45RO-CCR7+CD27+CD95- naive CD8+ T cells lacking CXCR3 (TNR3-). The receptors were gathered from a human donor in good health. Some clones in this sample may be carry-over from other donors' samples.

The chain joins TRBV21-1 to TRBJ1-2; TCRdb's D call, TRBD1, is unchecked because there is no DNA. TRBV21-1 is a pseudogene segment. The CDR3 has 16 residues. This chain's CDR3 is CASSKHPGQQTHGYTF.

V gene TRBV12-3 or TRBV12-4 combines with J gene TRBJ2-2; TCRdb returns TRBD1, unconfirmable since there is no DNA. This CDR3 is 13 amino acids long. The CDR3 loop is CASSKTPTGELFF.

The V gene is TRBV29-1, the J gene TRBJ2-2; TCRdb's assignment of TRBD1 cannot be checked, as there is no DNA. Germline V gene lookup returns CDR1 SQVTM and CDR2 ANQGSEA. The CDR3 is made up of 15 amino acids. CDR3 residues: CSVADRAAFTGELFF.

Here the CDR3 reads CASSLVGADYFHNEQFF. This rearrangement joins TRBV5-6 to TRBJ2-1; TCRdb proposes TRBD1, but this gene call is untestable without DNA. Germline-derived CDR1 and CDR2 are SGHDT and YYEEEE. CDR3 size: 17 residues.

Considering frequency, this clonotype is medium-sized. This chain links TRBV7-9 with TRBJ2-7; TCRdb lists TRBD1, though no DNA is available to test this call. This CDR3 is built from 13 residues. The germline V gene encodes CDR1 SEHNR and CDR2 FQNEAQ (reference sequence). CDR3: CASSRSGTGGLYF.

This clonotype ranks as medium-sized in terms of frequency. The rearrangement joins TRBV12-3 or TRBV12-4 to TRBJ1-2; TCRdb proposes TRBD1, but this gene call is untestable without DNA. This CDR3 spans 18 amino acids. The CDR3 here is CASSRGQGARRINYGYTF.

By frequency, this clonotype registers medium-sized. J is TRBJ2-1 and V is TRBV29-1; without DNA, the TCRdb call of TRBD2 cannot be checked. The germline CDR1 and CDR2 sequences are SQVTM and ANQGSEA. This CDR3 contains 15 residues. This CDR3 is CSADLTSSAYNEQFF.

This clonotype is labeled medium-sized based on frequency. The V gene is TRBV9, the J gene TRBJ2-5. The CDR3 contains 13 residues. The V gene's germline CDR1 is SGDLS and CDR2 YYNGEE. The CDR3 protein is CASSVVPAETQYF.